This T cell receptor (beta chain) was identified in a study of metastatic and nonmetastatic thyroid tumors. Study details: Comparative analysis of repertoires was undertaken across blood and tumor or nodule tissue obtained from malignant and benign thyroid patients.

V lost 0 bases and J lost 7, with 15 bases in between. Germline values: CDR1 DFQATT, CDR2 SNEGSKA (reference sequence). The CDR3 extends over 14 amino acids. Not a single patient had been given any form of treatment at any point before undergoing thyroid surgery. As to this clone: Antigen: not known.

Study-wide results and limits: In blood and tumor, TCR beta diversity was reportedly significantly higher in malignant thyroid tumors than in benign nodules.

How the authors handled the data: Between-group CDR3 differences, defined by clinicopathological status, yielded a distant-metastasis classifier for papillary thyroid cancer. TCRdb reanalyzed the PCR reads with MiXCR. Clone size and V and J calls follow TCRdb, not the original study. The table records 21,000 or so clones, 20% to 25% of them present only once. This chain joins TRBV20-1 and TRBJ1-2, with D perhaps matching TRBD1 (6 bases). Input material: tumor tissue. This receptor was obtained from a female donor with papillary thyroid cancer or a benign thyroid nodule (not recorded which). Some clones in this sample may be carry-over from other donors' samples. CDR3 in amino acids: CSAREGSTGSGYTF. CDR3 sequence (DNA): TGCAGTGCTAGAGAGGGTAGTACAGGGTCTGGCTACACCTTC.